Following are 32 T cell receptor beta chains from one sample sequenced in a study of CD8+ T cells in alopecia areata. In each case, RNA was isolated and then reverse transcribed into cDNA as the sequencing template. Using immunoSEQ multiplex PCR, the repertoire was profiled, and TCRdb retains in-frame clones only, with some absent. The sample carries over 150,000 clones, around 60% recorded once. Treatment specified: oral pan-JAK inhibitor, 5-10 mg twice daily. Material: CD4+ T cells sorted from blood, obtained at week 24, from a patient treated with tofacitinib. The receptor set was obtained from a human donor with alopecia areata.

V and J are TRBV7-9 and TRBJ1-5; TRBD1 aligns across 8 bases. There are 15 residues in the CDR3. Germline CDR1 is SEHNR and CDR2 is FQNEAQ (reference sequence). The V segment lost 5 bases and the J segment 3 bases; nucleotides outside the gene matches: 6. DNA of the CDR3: TGTGCCAGCAGCCTAGGACAGGGCCTCAATCAGCCCCAGCATTTT. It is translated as CASSLGQGLNQPQHF.

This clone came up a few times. The CDR3 reads CSVRQGETQYF. The CDR3 nucleotides read TGCAGCGTTCGACAGGGTGAGACCCAGTACTTC. This chain joins TRBV29-1 and TRBJ2-5; 7 bases align to TRBD1. Per the germline V gene, CDR1 is SQVTM and CDR2 is ANQGSEA. This CDR3 has 11 residues. V lost 5 bases, J lost 5 bases, and 2 bases stayed unmatched.

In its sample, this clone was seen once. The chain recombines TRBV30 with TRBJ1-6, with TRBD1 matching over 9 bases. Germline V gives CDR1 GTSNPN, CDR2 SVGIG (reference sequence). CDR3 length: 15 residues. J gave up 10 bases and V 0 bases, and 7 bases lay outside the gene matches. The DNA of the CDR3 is TGTGCCTGGAGTGTACAGGGGGCCACGGGCTCACCCCTCCACTTT. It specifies CAWSVQGATGSPLHF.

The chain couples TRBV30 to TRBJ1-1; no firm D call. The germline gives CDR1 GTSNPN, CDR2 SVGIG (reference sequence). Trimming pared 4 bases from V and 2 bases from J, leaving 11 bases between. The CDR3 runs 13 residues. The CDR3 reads CAWTQVLNTEAFF. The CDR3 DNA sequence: TGTGCCTGGACGCAGGTTTTAAACACTGAAGCTTTCTTT.

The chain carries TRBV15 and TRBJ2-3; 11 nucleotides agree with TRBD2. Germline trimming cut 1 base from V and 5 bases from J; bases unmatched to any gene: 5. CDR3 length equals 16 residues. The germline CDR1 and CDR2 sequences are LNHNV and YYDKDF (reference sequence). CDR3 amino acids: CATSRGPSGGLDTQYF. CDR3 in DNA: TGTGCCACCAGCAGAGGCCCTAGCGGGGGGTTAGATACGCAGTATTTT.

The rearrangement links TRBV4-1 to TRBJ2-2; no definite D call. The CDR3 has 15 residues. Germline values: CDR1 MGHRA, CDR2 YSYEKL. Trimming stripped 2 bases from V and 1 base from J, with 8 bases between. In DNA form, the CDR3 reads TGCGCCAGCAGCCAACGTGGAGTGAACACCGGGGAGCTGTTTTTT. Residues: CASSQRGVNTGELFF.

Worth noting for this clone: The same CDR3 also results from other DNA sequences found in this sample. CDR3 nucleotide sequence: TGTGCCTGGAGTGTGACCTACGAGCAGTACTTC. Amino acid sequence: CAWSVTYEQYF. The genes are TRBV30 and TRBJ2-7, with D unresolved. V was trimmed by 0 bases and J by 2 bases, leaving 2 bases between them. CDR3 length: 11 residues. Germline V gene lookup returns CDR1 GTSNPN and CDR2 SVGIG (reference sequence). Filled out from reference TRBV30 and TRBJ2-7, the complete variable domain reads SQTIHQWPATLVQPVGSPLSLECTVEGTSNPNLYWYRQAAGRGLQLLFYSVGIGQISSEVPQNLSASRPQDRQFILSSKKLLLSDSGFYLCAWSVTYEQYFGPGTRLTVT.

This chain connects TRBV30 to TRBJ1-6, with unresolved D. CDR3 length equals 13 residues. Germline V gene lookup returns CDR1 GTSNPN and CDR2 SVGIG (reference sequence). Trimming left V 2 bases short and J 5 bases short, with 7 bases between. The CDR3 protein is CAWSITNNSPLHF. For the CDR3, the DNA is TGTGCCTGGAGTATAACTAATAATTCACCCCTCCACTTT.

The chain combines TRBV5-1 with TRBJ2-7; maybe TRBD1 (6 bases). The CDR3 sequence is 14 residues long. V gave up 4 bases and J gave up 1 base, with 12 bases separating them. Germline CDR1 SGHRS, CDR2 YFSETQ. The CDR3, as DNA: TGCGCCAGCAGCACCGATGGACAGTCCTACGAGCAGTACTTC. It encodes CASSTDGQSYEQYF.

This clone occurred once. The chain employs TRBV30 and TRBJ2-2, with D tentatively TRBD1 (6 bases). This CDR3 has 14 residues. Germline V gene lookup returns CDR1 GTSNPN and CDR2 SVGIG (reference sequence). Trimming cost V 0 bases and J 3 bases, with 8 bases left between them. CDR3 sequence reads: CAWSVHRDTGELFF. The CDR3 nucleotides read TGTGCCTGGAGTGTTCACAGGGACACCGGGGAGCTGTTTTTT.

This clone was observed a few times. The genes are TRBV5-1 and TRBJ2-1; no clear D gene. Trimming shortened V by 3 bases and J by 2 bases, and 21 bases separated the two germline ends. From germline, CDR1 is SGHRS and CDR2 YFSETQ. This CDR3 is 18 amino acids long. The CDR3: CASSSPATDRTTYNEQFF. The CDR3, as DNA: TGCGCCAGCAGCTCACCCGCCACGGACCGCACAACCTACAATGAGCAGTTCTTC.

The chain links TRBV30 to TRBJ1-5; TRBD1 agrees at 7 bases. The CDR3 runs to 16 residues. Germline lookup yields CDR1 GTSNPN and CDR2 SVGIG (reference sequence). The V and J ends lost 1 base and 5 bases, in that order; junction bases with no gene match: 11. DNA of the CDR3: TGTGCCTGGAGTGACCCAGGGCAGGGGGTGTATCAGCCCCAGCATTTT. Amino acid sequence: CAWSDPGQGVYQPQHF. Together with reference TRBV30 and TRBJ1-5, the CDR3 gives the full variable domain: SQTIHQWPATLVQPVGSPLSLECTVEGTSNPNLYWYRQAAGRGLQLLFYSVGIGQISSEVPQNLSASRPQDRQFILSSKKLLLSDSGFYLCAWSDPGQGVYQPQHFGDGTRLSIL.

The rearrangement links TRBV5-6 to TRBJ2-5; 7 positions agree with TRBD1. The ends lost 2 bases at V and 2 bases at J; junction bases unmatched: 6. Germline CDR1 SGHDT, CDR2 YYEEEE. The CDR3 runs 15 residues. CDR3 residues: CASSFPGQPQETQYF. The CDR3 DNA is TGTGCCAGCAGCTTCCCGGGACAGCCTCAAGAGACCCAGTACTTC.

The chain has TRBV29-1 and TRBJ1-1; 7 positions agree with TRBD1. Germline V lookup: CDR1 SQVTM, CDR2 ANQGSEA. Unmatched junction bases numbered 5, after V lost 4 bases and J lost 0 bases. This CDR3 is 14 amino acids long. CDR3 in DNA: TGCAGCGTTGGTCGGACAGGAGTGAACACTGAAGCTTTCTTT. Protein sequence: CSVGRTGVNTEAFF.

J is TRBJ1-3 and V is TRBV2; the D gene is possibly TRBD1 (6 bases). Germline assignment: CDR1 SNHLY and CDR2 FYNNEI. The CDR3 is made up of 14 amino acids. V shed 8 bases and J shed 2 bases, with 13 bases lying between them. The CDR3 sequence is CASGTQGAGNTIYF. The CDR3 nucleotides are TGTGCCAGCGGAACACAGGGTGCTGGAAACACCATATATTTT.

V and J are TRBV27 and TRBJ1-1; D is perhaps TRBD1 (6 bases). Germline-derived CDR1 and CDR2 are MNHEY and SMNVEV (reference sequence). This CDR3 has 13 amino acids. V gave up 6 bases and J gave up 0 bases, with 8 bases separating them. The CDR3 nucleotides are TGTGCCAGCAGCCGACAGGTGAACACTGAAGCTTTCTTT. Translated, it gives CASSRQVNTEAFF.

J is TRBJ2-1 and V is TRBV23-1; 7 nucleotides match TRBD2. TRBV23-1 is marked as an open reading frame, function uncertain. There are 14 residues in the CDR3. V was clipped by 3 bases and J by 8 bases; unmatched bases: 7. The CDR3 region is CASSHSRGGDEQFF. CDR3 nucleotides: TGCGCCAGCAGTCACTCTAGGGGAGGGGATGAGCAGTTCTTC.

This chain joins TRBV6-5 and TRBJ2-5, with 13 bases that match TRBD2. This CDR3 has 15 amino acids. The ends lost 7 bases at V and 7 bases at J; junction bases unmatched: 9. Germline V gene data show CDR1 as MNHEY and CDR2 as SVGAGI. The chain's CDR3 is CASTRGTSGGATQYF. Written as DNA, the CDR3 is TGTGCCAGCACCCGCGGTACTAGCGGGGGGGCGACCCAGTACTTC.

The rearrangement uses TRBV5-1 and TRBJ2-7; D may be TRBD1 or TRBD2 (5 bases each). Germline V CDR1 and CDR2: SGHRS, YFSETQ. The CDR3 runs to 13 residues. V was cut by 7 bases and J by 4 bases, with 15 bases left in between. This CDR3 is CASGKGRGYEQYF. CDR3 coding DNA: TGCGCCAGCGGTAAGGGGCGAGGGTACGAGCAGTACTTC.

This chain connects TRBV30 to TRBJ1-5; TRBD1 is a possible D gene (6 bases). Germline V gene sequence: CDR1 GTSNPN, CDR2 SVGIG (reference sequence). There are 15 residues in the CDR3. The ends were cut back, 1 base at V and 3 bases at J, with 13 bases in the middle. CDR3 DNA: TGTGCCTGGAGTGCCAGAGGACAGATCAATCAGCCCCAGCATTTT. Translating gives CAWSARGQINQPQHF.

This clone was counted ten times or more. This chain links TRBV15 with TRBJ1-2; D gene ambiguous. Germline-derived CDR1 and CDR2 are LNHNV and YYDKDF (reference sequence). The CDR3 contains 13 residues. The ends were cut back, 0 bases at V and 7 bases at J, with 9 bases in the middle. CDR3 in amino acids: CATSRDGYRGYTF. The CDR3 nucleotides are TGTGCCACCAGCAGAGACGGTTACCGTGGCTACACCTTC.

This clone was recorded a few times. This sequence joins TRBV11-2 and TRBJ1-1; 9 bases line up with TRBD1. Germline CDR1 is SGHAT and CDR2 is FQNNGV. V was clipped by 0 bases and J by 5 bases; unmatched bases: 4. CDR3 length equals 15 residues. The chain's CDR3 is CASSLEGTGYTEAFF. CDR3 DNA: TGTGCCAGCAGCTTAGAGGGGACAGGGTATACTGAAGCTTTCTTT.

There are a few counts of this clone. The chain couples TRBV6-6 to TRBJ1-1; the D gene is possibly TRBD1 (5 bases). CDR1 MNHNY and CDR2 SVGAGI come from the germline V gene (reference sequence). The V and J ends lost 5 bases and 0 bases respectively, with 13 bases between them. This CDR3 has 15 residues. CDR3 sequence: CASSPRDLMNTEAFF. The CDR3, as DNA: TGTGCCAGCAGTCCCCGGGACTTAATGAACACTGAAGCTTTCTTT.

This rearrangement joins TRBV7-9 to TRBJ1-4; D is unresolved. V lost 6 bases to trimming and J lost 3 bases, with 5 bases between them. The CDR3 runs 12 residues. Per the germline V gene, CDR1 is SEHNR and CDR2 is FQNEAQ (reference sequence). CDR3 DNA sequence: TGTGCCAGCAGGCAAGCTAATGAAAAACTGTTTTTT. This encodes CASRQANEKLFF.

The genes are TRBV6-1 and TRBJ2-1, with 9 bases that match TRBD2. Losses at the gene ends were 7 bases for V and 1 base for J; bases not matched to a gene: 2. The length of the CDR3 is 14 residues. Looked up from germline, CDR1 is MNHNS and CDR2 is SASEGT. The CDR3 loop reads CASTAGGSYNEQFF. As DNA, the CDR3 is TGTGCCAGCACTGCGGGGGGGTCCTACAATGAGCAGTTCTTC.

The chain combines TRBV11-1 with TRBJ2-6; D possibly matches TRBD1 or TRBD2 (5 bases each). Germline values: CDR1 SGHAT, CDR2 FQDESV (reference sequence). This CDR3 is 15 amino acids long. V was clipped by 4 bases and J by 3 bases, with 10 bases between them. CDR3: CASSSWGIGANVLTF. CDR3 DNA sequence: TGTGCCAGCAGCTCGTGGGGGATTGGGGCCAACGTCCTGACTTTC.

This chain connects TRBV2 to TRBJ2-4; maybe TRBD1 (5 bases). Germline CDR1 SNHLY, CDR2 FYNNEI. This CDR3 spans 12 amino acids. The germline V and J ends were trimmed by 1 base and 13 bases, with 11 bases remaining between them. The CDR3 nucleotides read TGTGCCAGCAGTGAAGGTTCTAGGGGACAGTACTTC. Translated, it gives CASSEGSRGQYF.

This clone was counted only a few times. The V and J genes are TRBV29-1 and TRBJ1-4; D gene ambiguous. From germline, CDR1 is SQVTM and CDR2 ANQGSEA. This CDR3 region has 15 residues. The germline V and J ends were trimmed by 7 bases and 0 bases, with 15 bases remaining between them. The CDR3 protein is CSARTTPATNEKLFF. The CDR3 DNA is TGCAGCGCACGGACGACCCCGGCAACTAATGAAAAACTGTTTTTT.

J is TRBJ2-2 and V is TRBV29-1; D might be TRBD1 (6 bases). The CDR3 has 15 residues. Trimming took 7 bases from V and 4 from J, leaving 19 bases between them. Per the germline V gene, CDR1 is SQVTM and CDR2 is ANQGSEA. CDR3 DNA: TGCAGCGGAACAGAGGGACATGCGGGCACCGGGGAGCTGTTTTTT. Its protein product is CSGTEGHAGTGELFF.

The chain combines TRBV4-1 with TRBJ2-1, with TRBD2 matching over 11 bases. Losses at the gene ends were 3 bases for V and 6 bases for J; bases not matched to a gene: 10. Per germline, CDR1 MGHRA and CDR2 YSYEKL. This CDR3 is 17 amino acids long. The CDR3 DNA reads TGCGCCAGCAGCCATAGGGAGGGGACTAGCGGATCCAATGAGCAGTTCTTC. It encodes CASSHREGTSGSNEQFF.

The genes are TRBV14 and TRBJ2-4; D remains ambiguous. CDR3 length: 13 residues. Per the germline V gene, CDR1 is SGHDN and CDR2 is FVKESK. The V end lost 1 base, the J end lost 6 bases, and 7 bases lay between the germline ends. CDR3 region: CASSQGKGNIQYF. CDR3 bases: TGTGCCAGCAGCCAAGGAAAAGGAAACATTCAGTACTTC.

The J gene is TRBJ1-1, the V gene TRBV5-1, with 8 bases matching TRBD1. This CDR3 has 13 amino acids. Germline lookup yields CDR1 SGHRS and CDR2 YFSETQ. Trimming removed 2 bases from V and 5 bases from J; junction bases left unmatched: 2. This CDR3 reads CASSFTGGTEAFF. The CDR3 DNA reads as TGCGCCAGCAGCTTTACAGGGGGAACTGAAGCTTTCTTT.